This passage covers 2 T cell receptor beta chains from one sample sequenced in a study of T cells in Graves' hyperthyroidism and ophthalmopathy. The TCR beta CDR3 regions underwent amplification using RNA transcripts as the source. An initial round of RT-PCR targeting the TCR CDR3 relied on the HTBI primer set. TCRdb used MiXCR to reprocess the multiplex PCR reads, holding one entry per CDR3 protein. The sample shows approximately 600,000 distinct CDR3 sequences, about 15% of them seen only once. Sequenced material: blood. The receptors derive from a woman aged 25-40 years with Graves' hyperthyroidism that later progressed to Graves' ophthalmopathy.

This chain links TRBV2 with TRBJ2-7; TRBD1 aligns across 11 bases. The CDR3 spans 17 residues. J lost 0 bases, V lost 6 bases, and 10 bases had no gene match. CDR1 SNHLY and CDR2 FYNNEI come from the germline V gene. As DNA, the CDR3 is TGTGCCAGCAGCCTACCGGGACAGGGGGGACCCTCCTACGAGCAGTACTTC. Its protein is CASSLPGQGGPSYEQYF.

This clonotype was observed a handful of times. The gene calls are TRBV4-3 and TRBJ1-1; D gene unclear. CDR3 length: 17 amino acids. Trimming cost V 0 bases and J 0 bases, with 14 bases left between them. Germline lookup yields CDR1 LGHNA and CDR2 YSLEER. CDR3 DNA sequence: TGCGCCAGCAGCCAAGATTACTGGGCGCAGATGAACACTGAAGCTTTCTTT. Protein product: CASSQDYWAQMNTEAFF.